Listed here are 23 T cell receptor beta chains from one sample, sequenced in a study of blood T cells in healthy people across ages. The authors ran a second PCR of roughly 7 to 11 cycles using a sample-barcoded 5' primer and a J-beta primer mix. TCRdb called the 5' RACE reads again in MiXCR, with one record for every CDR3 protein. The sample contains 1.5 million to 2 million distinct CDR3 sequences, about 30% of which appear only once. Source material: blood. All receptors come from a woman under 40 in good health.

In its sample, this clonotype was seen many times. The chain recombines TRBV20-1 with TRBJ1-2, with unresolved D. The V end lost 0 bases, the J end lost 8 bases, and 10 bases lay between the germline ends. The CDR3 contains 12 residues. Germline-derived CDR1 and CDR2 are DFQATT and SNEGSKA (reference sequence). The DNA for the CDR3 is TGCAGTGCTAGAGACCCCCCAGTCGGCTACACCTTC. This encodes CSARDPPVGYTF.

This clonotype was counted many times. V is TRBV5-1 and J is TRBJ1-2, with 9 bases aligning to TRBD1. Per the germline V gene, CDR1 is SGHRS and CDR2 is YFSETQ. CDR3 length: 14 amino acids. The junction had 8 bases not matched to a gene; V was cut back by 5 bases and J by 6 bases. CDR3 amino acids: CASSYTGTGNGYTF. CDR3 sequence (DNA): TGCGCCAGCAGTTATACCGGGACAGGGAATGGCTACACCTTC.

This clonotype occurred many times. The gene calls are TRBV7-9 and TRBJ2-1; a possible D gene is TRBD1 (6 bases). This CDR3 has 15 residues. Germline CDR1 SEHNR, CDR2 FQNEAQ (reference sequence). Between the trimmed V and J ends, which lost 2 bases and 0 bases, there was a span of 8 bases. CDR3 in amino acids: CASSLTGSSYNEQFF. DNA of the CDR3: TGTGCCAGCAGCTTAACAGGGAGCTCCTACAATGAGCAGTTCTTC.

Many counts were recorded for this clonotype. This chain uses TRBV18 with TRBJ1-2; TRBD1 might be the D (6 bases). Trimming removed 0 bases at V and 5 bases at J, with 7 bases between. This CDR3 spans 13 amino acids. The V gene's germline CDR1 is KGHSH and CDR2 LQKENI. The CDR3 nucleotides are TGTGCCAGCTCACCACCGGACAGTTATGGCTACACCTTC. It translates to CASSPPDSYGYTF.

The rearrangement uses TRBV3-1 and TRBJ2-7; possibly TRBD2 for D (6 bases). The V gene lost 2 bases and the J gene lost 3 bases, with 14 bases spanning the gap. Germline V gives CDR1 LGHDT, CDR2 YNNKEL (reference sequence). The CDR3 has 15 amino acids. The CDR3: CASSQNPGDCYEQYF. CDR3 nucleotide sequence: TGTGCCAGCAGCCAAAACCCGGGGGACTGCTACGAGCAGTACTTC.

Only a few counts were recorded for this clonotype. The chain recombines TRBV20-1 with TRBJ1-4; TRBD1 matches at 10 bases. Trimming took 0 bases from V and 7 from J; bases not matched to a gene: 5. Germline V gene lookup returns CDR1 DFQATT and CDR2 SNEGSKA (reference sequence). The CDR3 is made up of 15 amino acids. The CDR3 coding sequence is TGCAGTGCTAGAGATATTAGGACAGGGGGTGAAAAACTGTTTTTT. It is translated as CSARDIRTGGEKLFF.

Turning to this clonotype: This clone may be a read error of a much larger clone one base away. This rearrangement joins TRBV4-1 to TRBJ2-6; D uncertain. Germline V gene sequence: CDR1 MGHRA, CDR2 YSYEKL. The V end lost 1 base, the J end lost 5 bases, and 12 bases lay between the germline ends. This CDR3 has 16 residues. CDR3 DNA sequence: TGCGCCAGCAGCCAAGGGGTATGGGCCAGGGCCAACGTCCTGACTTTC. Translated: CASSQGVWARANVLTF.

The chain employs TRBV7-2 and TRBJ1-5; D remains unclear. The germline V gene has CDR1 SGHTA and CDR2 FQGNSA. V gave up 2 bases and J gave up 8 bases, with 10 bases separating them. The CDR3 totals 13 residues. The CDR3 loop reads CASSLTREEPQHF. The CDR3 DNA reads TGTGCCAGCAGCTTAACCCGGGAGGAGCCCCAGCATTTT.

The chain links TRBV5-1 to TRBJ2-7, with 8 bases aligning to TRBD1. J was trimmed by 6 bases and V by 4 bases; bases with no gene match: 6. Germline V CDR1 and CDR2: SGHRS, YFSETQ. The CDR3 has 13 residues. The CDR3 region is CASSRQGSPEQYF. CDR3 nucleotide sequence: TGCGCCAGCAGCAGACAGGGGAGCCCCGAGCAGTACTTC.

A few counts support this clonotype. This chain uses TRBV20-1 with TRBJ2-7, with 9 bases matching TRBD2. Losses at the gene ends were 2 bases for V and 3 bases for J; bases not matched to a gene: 8. Per germline, CDR1 DFQATT and CDR2 SNEGSKA (reference sequence). The CDR3 consists of 15 residues. CDR3 coding DNA: TGCAGTGCTAGACCCTCGACTAGCGGAAACTACGAGCAGTACTTC. Translating it yields CSARPSTSGNYEQYF.

V usage is TRBV20-1 and J usage is TRBJ2-3, with TRBD2 identical over 8 bases. V lost 7 bases to trimming and J lost 5 bases; unmatched junction nucleotides: 8. Germline CDR1 and CDR2: DFQATT and SNEGSKA (reference sequence). The CDR3 loop spans 13 amino acids. This CDR3 reads CSGLSGAVDTQYF. Written as DNA, the CDR3 is TGCAGTGGACTTAGCGGGGCCGTAGATACGCAGTATTTT.

This clonotype was seen more than once but under ten times. This chain connects TRBV18 to TRBJ2-1; D is ambiguous. Deletions cut 3 bases from V and 9 bases from J, with 12 bases between. Germline lookup yields CDR1 KGHSH and CDR2 LQKENI. This CDR3 comprises 13 residues. CDR3 nucleotides: TGTGCCAGCTCACCGACGCTATCGGGTGAGCAGTTCTTC. Translating it yields CASSPTLSGEQFF.

This chain uses TRBV2 with TRBJ2-3; 10 nucleotides line up with TRBD2. Germline V gives CDR1 SNHLY, CDR2 FYNNEI. The CDR3 runs 14 residues. Trimming removed 7 bases from V and 5 bases from J; junction bases left unmatched: 6. The CDR3, as DNA: TGTGCCAGCAAGGAGCGGGGGGGCTTAGATACGCAGTATTTT. Its protein is CASKERGGLDTQYF.

The CDR3 coding sequence is TGCGCCAGCAGCTTGAGAACTAGAAGAGAGACCCAGTACTTC. It codes for CASSLRTRRETQYF. The chain uses TRBV5-1 and TRBJ2-5, with D tentatively TRBD2 (5 bases). The V gene lost 1 base and the J gene lost 4 bases, with 11 bases spanning the gap. This CDR3 has 14 residues. Per germline, CDR1 SGHRS and CDR2 YFSETQ. The complete variable domain, with remaining parts taken from reference TRBV5-1 and TRBJ2-5, reads KAGVTQTPRYLIKTRGQQVTLSCSPISGHRSVSWYQQTPGQGLQFLFEYFSETQRNKGNFPGRFSGRQFSNSRSEMNVSTLELGDSALYLCASSLRTRRETQYFGPGTRLLVL.

This chain uses TRBV7-9 with TRBJ2-1; 11 bases match TRBD2. J lost 1 base, V lost 5 bases, and 7 bases had no gene match. Germline V gives CDR1 SEHNR, CDR2 FQNEAQ (reference sequence). This CDR3 is 17 amino acids long. The CDR3 region has the DNA TGTGCCAGCAGCCATCCCTTAGCGGGGGGGTCCTACAATGAGCAGTTCTTC. Translated: CASSHPLAGGSYNEQFF.

This clonotype was counted a few times. The J gene is TRBJ2-3, the V gene TRBV4-2; D gene uncertain. The CDR3 runs to 12 residues. From germline, CDR1 is LGHNA and CDR2 YNFKEQ. V was cut by 2 bases and J by 6 bases, with 6 bases left in between. CDR3 sequence: CASSQKVDTQYF. DNA of the CDR3: TGTGCCAGCAGCCAAAAGGTTGATACGCAGTATTTT.

This chain uses TRBV12-3 or TRBV12-4 with TRBJ2-3, with 8 bases aligning to TRBD2. This CDR3 is built from 17 residues. J gave up 3 bases and V 6 bases, and 14 bases lay outside the gene matches. In DNA form, the CDR3 reads TGTGCCAGCAGCAACAGAGCGGGGGAAGTGCCAACAGATACGCAGTATTTT. Its translation is CASSNRAGEVPTDTQYF.

In its sample, this clonotype was seen a few times. CDR3 nucleotides: TGCAGTGCTAGAGATTTCCGGGAGGCCCGCAATGAGCAGTTCTTC. It translates to CSARDFREARNEQFF. The J gene is TRBJ2-1, the V gene TRBV20-1, with 7 positions matching TRBD2. Germline CDR1 and CDR2: DFQATT and SNEGSKA (reference sequence). The CDR3 covers 15 residues. Losses at the gene ends were 0 bases for V and 6 bases for J; bases not matched to a gene: 8.

The chain has TRBV10-3 and TRBJ2-7; 8 bases are a match to TRBD1. This CDR3 contains 17 residues. Germline CDR1 reads ENHRY; CDR2 reads SYGVKD. The V and J ends lost 3 bases and 3 bases, in that order; junction bases with no gene match: 13. The CDR3 coding sequence is TGTGCCATCAGTGAACCCTTCGGACAGGGTAAAAGCTACGAGCAGTACGTC. Amino acid sequence: CAISEPFGQGKSYEQYV.

The rearrangement links TRBV20-1 to TRBJ2-7, with 10 positions matching TRBD2. The germline V gene encodes CDR1 DFQATT and CDR2 SNEGSKA (reference sequence). This CDR3 spans 14 amino acids. V was pared by 5 bases and J by 2 bases, with 6 bases of the junction left unmatched. Here the CDR3 reads CSASRTSGTYEQYF. The CDR3 DNA reads as TGCAGTGCTTCACGGACTAGCGGTACCTACGAGCAGTACTTC.

The chain couples TRBV7-2 to TRBJ2-7; D is unclear. V lost 0 bases and J lost 2, with 11 bases in between. The CDR3 length is 15 residues. The germline gives CDR1 SGHTA, CDR2 FQGNSA. CDR3 in DNA: TGTGCCAGCAGCTTAGCGGCACTGCTGCCCTACGAGCAGTACTTC. This translates into CASSLAALLPYEQYF.

The V and J genes are TRBV20-1 and TRBJ2-7; D may be TRBD2 (6 bases). TRBJ2-5 explains the end of the DNA better; the J call may be wrong. Germline values: CDR1 DFQATT, CDR2 SNEGSKA (reference sequence). The CDR3 runs to 14 residues. This CDR3 reads CSARVSAGRETQYF. CDR3 nucleotide sequence: TGCAGTGCTAGAGTCTCGGCGGGGCGGGAGACCCAGTACTTC.

The chain joins TRBV5-5 to TRBJ1-2; D not resolved. The germline gives CDR1 SGHKS, CDR2 YYEKEE (reference sequence). This CDR3 has 12 amino acids. V dropped 4 bases and J dropped 4 bases, with 8 bases sitting between them. The CDR3 region is CASSPWSYGYTF. In nucleotides, the CDR3 is TGTGCCAGCAGCCCGTGGTCCTATGGCTACACCTTC.